This note documents a single T cell receptor beta chain sequence. The antigen is not known. These data belong to a study of shared clonotypes between healthy human individuals. Study details: Each donor's CD8 memory used one plate, CD8 naive two, each CD4 subset three.

Whole-study results and caveats: It was observed that about 5% of naive CD4 clonotypes were shared across a handful of donors.

In the CD4+ fraction, cells were divided into CD45RA+ naive and CD45RA-negative memory subsets. Execution of the assay was at deep level. Produced via immunoSEQ multiplex PCR; TCRdb's table is partial and in-frame only. The sample records under 1,100,000 clones, 75% being singletons. CDR1 and CDR2 from the germline V gene are GTSNPN and SVGIG (reference sequence). V gave up 5 bases and J gave up 7 bases; unmatched junction bases: 8. This CDR3 has 14 amino acids. This TCR came from a man between 18 and 29 years old in good health. The V call is TRBV30, the J call TRBJ2-2; 9 positions agree with TRBD1. The sequenced sample consisted of memory CD4+ T cells sorted from blood. Subset here: CD45RA-negative fraction. For the CDR3, the DNA is TGTGCCTGGGGAAAGGGACAGGGAGGCGGGGAGCTGTTTTTT. It yields the protein CAWGKGQGGGELFF.